The 4 T cell receptor beta chains below were found in one sample sequenced in a study of T cell responses to AZD1222 COVID-19 vaccine (dated by TCRdb to the early 2020s). The protocol used for the library was the immunoSEQ multiplex PCR assay. In TCRdb, the immuneACCESS table is reduced to in-frame sequences with V and J assigned. These tables do not hold every clone; where another copy was compared, an unresolved V gene accounts for under half, and the others remain unexplained. In all, the sample holds fewer than 110,000 clones, and approximately 90% of those were seen once. Together, the top ten hold 1.3% of the sample. Read against the paper, the sample's time point label means: baseline before first vaccination. Specimen: peripheral blood, collected on day 0 of AZD1222 vaccination. Receptors were obtained from an adult in good health.

The chain combines TRBV10-3 with TRBJ1-2; tentatively, D is TRBD1 (6 bases). The germline V and J ends were trimmed by 11 bases and 1 base, with 23 bases remaining between them. The CDR3 totals 16 residues. The germline V gene has CDR1 ENHRY and CDR2 SYGVKD. The CDR3 DNA is TGTGCCTCCAGGGAGGGGGAGGCAGGAGGTAACTATGGCTACACCTTC. It translates to CASREGEAGGNYGYTF.

The rearrangement links TRBV25-1 to TRBJ1-6; D gene ambiguous. Looked up from germline, CDR1 is MGHDK and CDR2 is SYGVNS. This CDR3 is built from 12 residues. V shed 7 bases and J shed 5 bases, with 6 bases lying between them. The CDR3 coding sequence is TGTGCCAGCAAATCCAATAATTCACCCCTCCACTTT. This sequence encodes CASKSNNSPLHF.

The chain combines TRBV28 with TRBJ1-6; 7 positions agree with TRBD1. The CDR3 is 14 amino acids. The germline gives CDR1 MDHEN, CDR2 SYDVKM. After removal of 2 bases from V and 9 bases from J, the junction contained 4 bases not matched to a gene. CDR3 residues: CASSLADRFSPLHF. In nucleotides, the CDR3 is TGTGCCAGCAGTTTAGCGGACAGGTTTTCACCCCTCCACTTT.

The chain couples TRBV21-1 to TRBJ1-2. TRBV21-1 is classified as a pseudogene. CDR3 length equals 14 residues. CDR3 sequence reads: CASSKQAGGYGYTF. CDR3 nucleotides: TGTGCCAGCAGCAAACAAGCGGGCGGCTATGGCTACACCTTC.